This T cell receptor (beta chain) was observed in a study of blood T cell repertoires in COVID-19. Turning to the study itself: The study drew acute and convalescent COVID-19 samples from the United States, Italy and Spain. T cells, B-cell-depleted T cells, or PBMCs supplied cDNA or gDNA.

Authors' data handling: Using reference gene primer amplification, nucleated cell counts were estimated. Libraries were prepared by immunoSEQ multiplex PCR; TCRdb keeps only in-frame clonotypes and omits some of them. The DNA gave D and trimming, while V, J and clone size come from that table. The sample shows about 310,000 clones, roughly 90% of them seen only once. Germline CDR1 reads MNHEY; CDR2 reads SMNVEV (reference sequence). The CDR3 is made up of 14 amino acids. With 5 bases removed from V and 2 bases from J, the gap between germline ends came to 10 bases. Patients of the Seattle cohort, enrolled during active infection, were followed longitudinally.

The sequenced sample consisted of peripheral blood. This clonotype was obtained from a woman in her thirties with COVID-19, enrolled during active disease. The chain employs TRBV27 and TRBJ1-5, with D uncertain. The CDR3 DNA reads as TGTGCCAGCAGTCCAGACTACCGCAATCAGCCCCAGCATTTT. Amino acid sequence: CASSPDYRNQPQHF.